A selection of T cell receptor beta chains follows, all from one sample in a study of control samples from healthy donors and cancer patients. The method was immunoSEQ multiplex PCR; TCRdb's version includes in-frame clones alone and lacks a portion of them. The data contain around 94,000 clones, about 91% of them singletons. Source material: blood. These receptor sequences come from a woman under 30 in good health. Both conserved end residues are part of each CDR3.

V	length	J	CDR3
TRBV13	14	TRBJ2-3	CASSLEGGIYTQYF
TRBV27	18	TRBJ2-5	CASSAIEVGGMGRETQYF
TRBV27	14	TRBJ2-3	CASSPAGGGDTQYF
TRBV5-1	13	TRBJ1-4	CASSLGSPEKLFF
TRBV19	15	TRBJ2-5	CASSMGAGVGETQYF
TRBV15	15	TRBJ2-5	CATSRDPGGQETQYF
TRBV7-9	13	TRBJ1-1	CASSQGQGTEAFF
TRBV6-6	15	TRBJ2-1	CASRMGLAGNNEQFF
TRBV14	18	TRBJ2-7	CASSQGSFPGQGSYEQYF
TRBV29-1	12	TRBJ2-1	CSGGASNNEQFF
TRBV19	12	TRBJ2-7	CATPVEGDEQYF
TRBV7-9	15	TRBJ2-7	CASSLGDPLLYEQYF
TRBV5-8	17	TRBJ1-5	CASSKTVNDITKQPQHF
TRBV5-4	15	TRBJ2-5	CASSPTSGVQETQYF
TRBV2	14	TRBJ2-3	CASTASGMADTQYF
TRBV29-1	12	TRBJ1-1	CSVVEGLTEAFF
TRBV27	17	TRBJ1-6	CASSFMARSGNNSPLHF
TRBV7-9	18	TRBJ2-1	CASSLPPLAGGPYNEQFF
TRBV20-1	15	TRBJ2-3	CSASRYRGRADTQYF
TRBV11-1	13	TRBJ2-2	CASSPRVTGELFF
TRBV6-6	16	TRBJ2-3	CASSYPLGQVTDTQYF
TRBV5-1	15	TRBJ2-2	CASTTRQGTTGELFF
TRBV12-3/TRBV12-4	13	TRBJ2-3	CASTEPSTDTQYF